Listed below are T cell receptor beta chains from one sample, sequenced in a study of Graves' ophthalmopathy and Graves' hyperthyroidism. TCRdb re-derived calls from the multiplex PCR reads in MiXCR, one entry per CDR3 protein. The table shows hundreds of thousands of distinct CDR3 sequences, with around 40% occurring only once. The sequencing sample was made of peripheral blood. These receptor sequences come from an adult man with Graves' ophthalmopathy. Both conserved end residues are part of each CDR3. A D gene is named only where the DNA matches it firmly. Size is omitted from some rows. Given values are once, few, many or a class for expanded clones.

d_call,clone_size,j_call,v_call,cdr3_nt,cdr3_aa
TRBD1,NA,TRBJ2-5,TRBV10-3,TGTGCCATCAGCTGGGGACAGACCAAGCGGGAGACCCAGTACTTC,CAISWGQTKRETQYF
NA,few,TRBJ2-6,TRBV11-2,TGTGCCAGCAGCTTAAATTCCTGGCAGAGCTCTGGGGCCAACATCCTGACTTTC,CASSLNSWQSSGANILTF
NA,NA,TRBJ2-5,TRBV4-3,TGCGCCAGCAGCCAAGAATGGGGGGCATGGGAGACCCAGTACTTC,CASSQEWGAWETQYF
TRBD1,many,TRBJ1-4,TRBV2,TGTGCCAGCAAGACAGGGGGAGGCGAAAAACTGTTTTTT,CASKTGGGEKLFF
TRBD2,NA,TRBJ2-5,TRBV20-1,TGCAGTGCTAGAGATAGACTAGCGGGGGGGGCTGAGGAGACCCAGTACTTC,CSARDRLAGGAEETQYF
TRBD2,NA,TRBJ2-5,TRBV6-6,TGTGCCAGCAGTGCATGGGGGGGACAAGAGACCCAGTACTTC,CASSAWGGQETQYF
NA,few,TRBJ2-5,TRBV25-1,TGTGCCAGCAGTCCCTGGGCCGCCGCCCAAGAGACCCAGTACTTC,CASSPWAAAQETQYF
NA,many,TRBJ1-2,TRBV10-3,TGTGCCATCAGTGAGTCGAATGGGTATTCTAACTATGGCTACACCTTC,CAISESNGYSNYGYTF
TRBD2,NA,TRBJ2-5,TRBV10-3,TGTGCCAGCAACGACGGGACTAGCGGACAAGAGACCCAGTACTTC,CASNDGTSGQETQYF
NA,few,TRBJ1-5,TRBV20-1,TGCAGTGCCCCGGGAATAGGACAGCCATATAGCAATCAGCCCCAGCATTTT,CSAPGIGQPYSNQPQHF
TRBD1,many,TRBJ2-7,TRBV29-1,TGCAGCGTCCTCCCACAGGGGTCCTACGAGCAGTACTTC,CSVLPQGSYEQYF
TRBD2,few,TRBJ2-7,TRBV2,TGTGCCGGATCTAGCGGGGGTTCCTACGAGCAGTACTTC,CAGSSGGSYEQYF
NA,few,TRBJ2-7,TRBV4-3,TGCGCCAGCAGCCAAGGTCTCCTGAGGGGGGCCACCTACGAGCAGTACTTC,CASSQGLLRGATYEQYF
NA,many,TRBJ2-7,TRBV25-1,TGTGCCAGCAGTGAATTATCGTACGAGCAGTACTTC,CASSELSYEQYF
NA,once,TRBJ1-2,TRBV2,TGTGCCAGCAGTGAAGGTCCTCTACGCTACACCTTC,CASSEGPLRYTF
NA,many,TRBJ2-2,TRBV7-9,TGTGCCAGCAGCTCCGGGGAGCTGTTTTTT,CASSSGELFF
TRBD1,many,TRBJ1-2,TRBV2,TGTGCCAGCAGTGAAGACAGGGGTTCATTTGGCTACACCTTC,CASSEDRGSFGYTF
NA,NA,TRBJ2-5,TRBV7-9,TGTGCCAGCAGCCAAGAATTCCCAAGGGGCTTGGAGACCCAGTACTTC,CASSQEFPRGLETQYF
NA,NA,TRBJ1-1,TRBV10-3,TGTGCCACCAGTGGGAACAGGGCAGCCAACACTGAAGCTTTCTTT,CATSGNRAANTEAFF
NA,NA,TRBJ1-1,TRBV10-2,TGCGCCAGCAGTGAGTCTTGGGAGACCAAACTGATTGAAGCTTTCTTT,CASSESWETKLIEAFF
TRBD1,few,TRBJ2-5,TRBV19,TGTGCCAGTAGTACCCCCGGGACAGGGGAAGAGACCCAGTACTTC,CASSTPGTGEETQYF
NA,few,TRBJ2-3,TRBV9,TGTGCCAGCAGCCCCTACACAGATACGCAGTATTTT,CASSPYTDTQYF
TRBD2,NA,TRBJ2-7,TRBV19,TGTGCCAGTAGTATCCCGGGACTAGCGGGAACAGGCGAGCAGTACTTC,CASSIPGLAGTGEQYF
NA,NA,TRBJ1-2,TRBV15,TGTGCCACCAGCAGCCCCAGGGATAACTATGGCTACACCTTC,CATSSPRDNYGYTF
NA,NA,TRBJ1-2,TRBV24-1,TGTGCCACCAGTGATTTGCAAGGTCGCAGGAAAAACTATGGCTACACCTTC,CATSDLQGRRKNYGYTF
NA,NA,TRBJ2-1,TRBV25-1,TGTGCCAGCAGTGAATATGGGGTCGGTGAGCAGTTCTTC,CASSEYGVGEQFF
NA,NA,TRBJ1-6,TRBV7-9,TGTGCCAGCACCGAGGGCGAGGCACCCCTCCACTTT,CASTEGEAPLHF
NA,NA,TRBJ1-6,TRBV2,TGTGCCAGCAGTGAAAATCGGGGGACGGGATATAATTCACCCCTCCACTTT,CASSENRGTGYNSPLHF
TRBD1,NA,TRBJ2-7,TRBV11-2,TGTGCCTGGAGTGTTAGGTTGGGACAGGGCAAGTACGAGCAGTACTTC,CAWSVRLGQGKYEQYF
NA,NA,TRBJ1-1,TRBV6-1,TGTGCCAGCAGTGAAGACGAATTGAGGAACACTGAAGCTTTCTTT,CASSEDELRNTEAFF
TRBD1,NA,TRBJ1-2,TRBV29-1,TGCAGCAGGAAGACAGGGAATGACTACACCTTC,CSRKTGNDYTF
TRBD1,NA,TRBJ1-1,TRBV29-1,TGCAGCGTGAACCTACAGGGGGCAGGGGGCACTGAAGCTTTCTTT,CSVNLQGAGGTEAFF
NA,few,TRBJ2-2,TRBV7-9,TGTGCCAGTAGCCGTGGACAAGGGCTCACCGGGGAGCTGTTTTTT,CASSRGQGLTGELFF
NA,few,TRBJ1-1,TRBV19,TGTGCCAGTAGCACAAGAATACCTAAGGACAAGCGGGGCACTGAAGCTTTCTTT,CASSTRIPKDKRGTEAFF
NA,many,TRBJ1-1,TRBV5-1,TGCGCCAGCAGGGGCAGCAAGGGATTTGCTTTCTTT,CASRGSKGFAFF
NA,NA,TRBJ2-5,TRBV25-1,TGTGCCAGCCGAGGAGGGGGCGGGGAGACCCAGTACTTC,CASRGGGGETQYF
NA,few,TRBJ2-5,TRBV11-2,TGTGCCAGCAGCGCCGACAGTCGTTCGGAGACCCAGTACTTC,CASSADSRSETQYF
NA,many,TRBJ1-1,TRBV29-1,TGCAGCGTTGAGTGGAGGGGGAACACTGAAGCTTTCTTT,CSVEWRGNTEAFF
NA,few,TRBJ1-1,TRBV7-2,TGTGCCAGCAAATTAGTGAGGGCGACGAACACTGAAGCTTTCTTT,CASKLVRATNTEAFF
NA,NA,TRBJ2-6,TRBV9,TGTGCCAGCAGCGTAGGCGGAACCGCGAACACCGGGGCCAACGTCCTGACTTTC,CASSVGGTANTGANVLTF
NA,many,TRBJ1-4,TRBV19,TGTGCCAGTAGTATCGCAGGGGCTCATGAAAAACTGTTTTTT,CASSIAGAHEKLFF
TRBD1,NA,TRBJ2-7,TRBV20-1,TGCAGTGCCCATCACCCCCTCGGACAGGGGTACTCCTACGAGCAGTACTTC,CSAHHPLGQGYSYEQYF
TRBD1,NA,TRBJ1-5,TRBV19,TGTGCCAGTAGTATGGAACAGGGGGACTATCAGCCCCAGCATTTT,CASSMEQGDYQPQHF
NA,many,TRBJ2-7,TRBV29-1,TGCAGCAGTGAATGGGATTACGAGCAGTACTTC,CSSEWDYEQYF
NA,NA,TRBJ2-3,TRBV7-2,TGTGCCAGCAGCCAAGCTCAGACTGGGGATACGCAGTATTTT,CASSQAQTGDTQYF
TRBD2,few,TRBJ2-7,TRBV20-1,TGCAGTGCTAGTGATGGTAGGCGGGGGGGCTCATACGAGCAGTACTTC,CSASDGRRGGSYEQYF
TRBD2,NA,TRBJ2-2,TRBV10-3,TGTGCCACCCAGAGCGGGGGTGGCACCGGGGAGCTGTTTTTT,CATQSGGGTGELFF
TRBD1,NA,TRBJ1-5,TRBV2,TGTGCCAGCAGTACAGGGGTAGTCAATCAGCCCCAGCATTTT,CASSTGVVNQPQHF
NA,once,TRBJ1-2,TRBV15,TGTGCCACCAGCAACGGTCCTACTAACTATGGCTACACCTTC,CATSNGPTNYGYTF
NA,NA,TRBJ2-5,TRBV25-1,TGTGCCAGCAGTGTACGAGGGGTGTACCAAGAGACCCAGTACTTC,CASSVRGVYQETQYF
NA,many,TRBJ2-7,TRBV7-2,TGTGCCAGCTCCCGACAGGCAAACTACGAGCAGTACTTC,CASSRQANYEQYF